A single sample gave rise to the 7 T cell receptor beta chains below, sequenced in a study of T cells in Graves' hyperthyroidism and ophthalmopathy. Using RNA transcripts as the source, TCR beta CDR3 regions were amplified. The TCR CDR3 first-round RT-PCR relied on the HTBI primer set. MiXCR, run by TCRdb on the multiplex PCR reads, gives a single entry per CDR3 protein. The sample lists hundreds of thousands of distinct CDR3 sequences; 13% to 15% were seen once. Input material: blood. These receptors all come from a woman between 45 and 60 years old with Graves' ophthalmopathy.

CDR3 residues: CASSLAGLIYEQYF. DNA of the CDR3: TGTGCCAGCAGTTTGGCGGGTCTAATCTACGAGCAGTACTTC. The rearrangement uses TRBV28 and TRBJ2-7; tentative D call: TRBD2 (5 bases). The CDR3 loop spans 14 amino acids. Looked up from germline, CDR1 is MDHEN and CDR2 is SYDVKM. The V end lost 3 bases, the J end lost 3 bases, and 12 bases lay between the germline ends. Full variable domain (remainder filled in from reference TRBV28 and TRBJ2-7): DVKVTQSSRYLVKRTGEKVFLECVQDMDHENMFWYRQDPGLGLRLIYFSYDVKMKEKGDIPEGYSVSREKKERFSLILESASTNQTSMYLCASSLAGLIYEQYFGPGTRLTVT.

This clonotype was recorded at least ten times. This chain's CDR3 is CASSTLRTGINQPQHF. DNA of the CDR3: TGTGCCAGCAGCACCCTCCGGACAGGGATAAATCAGCCCCAGCATTTT. The chain employs TRBV28 and TRBJ1-5, with 8 nucleotides matching TRBD1. CDR1 and CDR2 (germline): MDHEN, SYDVKM. This CDR3 comprises 16 residues. V gave up 6 bases and J gave up 4 bases; unmatched junction bases: 11.

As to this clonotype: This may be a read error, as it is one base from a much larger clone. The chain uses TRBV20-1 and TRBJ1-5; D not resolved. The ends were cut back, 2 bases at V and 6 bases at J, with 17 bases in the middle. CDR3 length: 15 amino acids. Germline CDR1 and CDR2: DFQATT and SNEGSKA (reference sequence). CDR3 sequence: CSARSWVASVQPQHF. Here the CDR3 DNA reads TGCAGTGCTAGATCCTGGGTCGCTAGCGTTCAGCCCCAGCATTTT.

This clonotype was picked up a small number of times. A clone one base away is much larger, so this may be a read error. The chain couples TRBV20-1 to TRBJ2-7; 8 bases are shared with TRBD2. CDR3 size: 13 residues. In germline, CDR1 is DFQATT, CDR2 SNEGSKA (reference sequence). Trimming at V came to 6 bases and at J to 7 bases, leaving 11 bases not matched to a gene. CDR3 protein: CSAVGGTSGEQYF. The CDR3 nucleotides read TGCAGTGCCGTAGGCGGGACTAGTGGTGAGCAGTACTTC.

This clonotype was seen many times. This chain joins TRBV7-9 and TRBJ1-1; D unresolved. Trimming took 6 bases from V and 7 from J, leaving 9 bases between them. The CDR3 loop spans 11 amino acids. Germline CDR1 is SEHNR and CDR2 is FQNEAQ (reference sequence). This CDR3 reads CASRPGFEAFF. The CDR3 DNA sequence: TGTGCCAGCAGACCCGGGTTTGAAGCTTTCTTT. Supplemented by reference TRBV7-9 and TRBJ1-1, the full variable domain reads DTGVSQNPRHKITKRGQNVTFRCDPISEHNRLYWYRQTLGQGPEFLTYFQNEAQLEKSRLLSDRFSAERPKGSFSTLEIQRTEQGDSAMYLCASRPGFEAFFGQGTRLTVV.

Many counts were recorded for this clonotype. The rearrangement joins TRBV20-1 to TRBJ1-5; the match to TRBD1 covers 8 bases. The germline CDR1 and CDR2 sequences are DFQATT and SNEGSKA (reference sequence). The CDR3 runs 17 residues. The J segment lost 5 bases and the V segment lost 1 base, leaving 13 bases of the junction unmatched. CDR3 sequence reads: CSARGATGTGHHQPQHF. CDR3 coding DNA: TGCAGTGCTAGAGGGGCAACCGGGACAGGACACCATCAGCCCCAGCATTTT.

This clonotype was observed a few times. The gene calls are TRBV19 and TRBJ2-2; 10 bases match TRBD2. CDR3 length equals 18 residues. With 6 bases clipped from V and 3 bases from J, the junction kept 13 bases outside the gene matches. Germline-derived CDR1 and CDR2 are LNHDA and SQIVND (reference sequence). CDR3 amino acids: CASSHRRNSGRYTGELFF. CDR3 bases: TGTGCCAGTAGCCATAGACGTAATAGCGGGAGGTACACCGGGGAGCTGTTTTTT.